This TCR beta chain was captured by sequencing in a study of shared clonotypes between healthy human individuals. General observations from the study: Estimated richness was generally greater in naive than memory subsets.

A note on this clone: Its cognate antigen is unknown.

Naive CD8 isolation took CD45RO-negative cells positively selected for CCR7 and excluded terminally differentiated effector memory CD45RA+ cells. Sorted subsets were amplified in replicate PCRs using around 220 ng DNA, tens of thousands of T cell genomes. Method: immunoSEQ multiplex PCR; TCRdb's copy keeps in-frame clones and lacks some. This repertoire shows about 2.1 million clones, about 93% found once; its top ten account for approximately 1.7%. The specimen was naive CD8+ T cells from PBMCs. The source of this sequence is a man aged 18 to 29 in good health. Some clones in this sample may be carry-over from other donors' samples.

This CDR3 is CASSLFAASGGAIYF. CDR3 bases: TGTGCCAGCAGCTTATTTGCTGCCTCTGGGGGGGCCATATATTTT. The chain combines TRBV11-2 with TRBJ1-3; tentatively, D is TRBD1 (5 bases). The CDR3 sequence is 15 residues long. Germline V gives CDR1 SGHAT, CDR2 FQNNGV. V was pared by 2 bases and J by 11 bases, with 19 bases between.